This T cell receptor beta chain was recovered during a study of T cells in Graves' hyperthyroidism and ophthalmopathy. Study-wide points: Ophthalmopathy was told apart from stable hyperthyroidism by a 13 V-J model.

The CDR3 sequence is 15 residues long. The germline CDR1 and CDR2 sequences are MGHDK and SYGVNS. Trimming removed 2 bases at V and 5 bases at J, with 13 bases between. Template material for amplifying TCR beta CDR3 regions consisted of RNA transcripts. HTBI primers were the set used in a first-round RT-PCR of the TCR CDR3. TCRdb re-called the multiplex PCR reads with MiXCR, one entry per CDR3 protein. The table lists more than 450,000 distinct CDR3 sequences, 15% to 20% of them singletons. This clonotype was detected only a few times. As yet, its antigen is unknown. It was uncontrolled infection, other autoimmune disease, pregnancy or lactation that excluded patients. Thyroid ultrasound, orbital computed tomography, clinical symptoms, and serum thyroxine and TRAb underpinned diagnoses.

The rearrangement uses TRBV25-1 and TRBJ2-1; perhaps TRBD1 as D (6 bases). This TCR came from a man aged 35 to 55 with Graves' ophthalmopathy. The sequencing input was blood. The CDR3 DNA sequence: TGTGCCAGCAGTGAACCCCAGGGGTTCCACAATGAGCAGTTCTTC. Its protein product is CASSEPQGFHNEQFF. The full variable domain, completed using reference TRBV25-1 and TRBJ2-1, is EADIYQTPRYLVIGTGKKITLECSQTMGHDKMYWYQQDPGMELHLIHYSYGVNSTEKGDLSSESTVSRIRTEHFPLTLESARPSHTSQYLCASSEPQGFHNEQFFGPGTRLTVL.